The TCR beta chain described here comes from a study of technical replicates of blood from several donors. The germline gives CDR1 SNHLY, CDR2 FYNNEI. Trimming stripped 5 bases from V and 4 bases from J, with 17 bases between. The CDR3 has 16 amino acids. Profiled with immunoSEQ multiplex PCR; TCRdb holds only in-frame clones, not every one. The sample shows 62,000 or so clones, over 75% of them seen only once. The rearrangement links TRBV2 to TRBJ2-2; D is perhaps TRBD2 (5 bases). Material: PBMCs. This TCR derives from a human donor in good health. Some clones in this sample may be carry-over from other donors' samples. Written as DNA, the CDR3 is TGTGCCAGCAGTCAACCTCGGGGTAGTTCCACCGGGGAGCTGTTTTTT. Its protein is CASSQPRGSSTGELFF.